This entry is about one T cell receptor beta chain. Its antigen is still unknown. Some clones are missing from TCRdb's copy, which holds only in-frame ones; the method was immunoSEQ multiplex PCR. The sample includes under 600,000 clones, roughly 98% of them seen just once. The CDR3 sequence is 14 residues long. Germline assignment: CDR1 MGHRA and CDR2 YSYEKL. V dropped 1 base and J dropped 5 bases, with 11 bases sitting between them. Positively selected for CCR7, the CD45RO-negative cells used as naive CD8 cells excluded terminally differentiated effector memory CD45RA+ cells. The record originates from a study of shared clonotypes between healthy human individuals. Study-level information: The donors, two women and a few men, were aged 18 to 49. The study's findings and limits: Despite large depth, sorted-subset datasets appeared incompletely sequenced.

The clonotype comes from a young man in good health. The chain carries TRBV4-1 and TRBJ2-5, with D maybe TRBD1 (5 bases). Sample: naive CD8+ T cells sorted from blood. The CDR3 sequence: CASSQAGNEETQYF. CDR3 bases: TGCGCCAGCAGCCAAGCAGGGAATGAGGAGACCCAGTACTTC.